This T cell receptor beta chain was recorded in a study of T cell repertoires in cytomegalovirus infection. Overall study context: Well-studied HLA-B-restricted epitopes and recently identified HLA-C-restricted epitopes of CMV were both used in the study. The public TCR beta signatures pointed to both CMV infection and matching HLA type.

A note on this clonotype: Its antigen remains unknown. A single base separates this from a much larger clone, so it may be a read error.

TCRdb redid the calling of the reads with MiXCR, one entry per CDR3 protein. Of 700,000 to 850,000 distinct CDR3 sequences listed, about 31% were seen once; the top ten hold around 12%. The study's findings and limits: The response measured ex vivo was dominated by TCR beta clonotypes (HLA-C-restricted and CMV-specific). Individuals carrying CMV plus the relevant HLA were identified by cumulative frequency of public TCR beta families.

The germline V gene encodes CDR1 DFQATT and CDR2 SNEGSKA (reference sequence). The CDR3 is 12 amino acids. The chain is built from TRBV20-1 and TRBJ1-2; TRBD1 matches at 8 bases. Here the sequenced sample was cultured CD8+ T cells from PBMCs, taken from culture after CMV antigen stimulation. This receptor was identified in a human donor in good health (CMV status not recorded). Some clones in this sample may be carry-over from other donors' samples. The CDR3 DNA reads TGCAGCACCGTGACAGGGGACTATGGCTACACCTTC. Translated, it gives CSTVTGDYGYTF.